This T cell receptor (beta chain) was found in a study of control samples from healthy donors and cancer patients. This clone has just one count. Per the germline V gene, CDR1 is MNHEY and CDR2 is SVGAGI. V was shortened by 7 bases and J by 7 bases, with 17 bases between the two germline ends. The CDR3 is 14 amino acids. The table came from immunoSEQ multiplex PCR; TCRdb's copy has only in-frame clones and leaves some out. Among 200,000 or so clones, over 90% were seen once, and the ten largest hold over 1.2%. The TCR sequence derives from a man aged 45-65 years in good health. The chain employs TRBV6-5 and TRBJ1-5; D is perhaps TRBD1 (5 bases). The sequenced sample consisted of blood. The CDR3 DNA sequence: TGTGCCAGCACCGATGGGATAGGGGTCCAGCCCCAGCATTTT. This codes for CASTDGIGVQPQHF.